This TCR beta chain is from a study of graft-versus-host responses after intestinal transplantation. Across the study: Recipients obtained multivisceral, liver-intestinal, or isolated intestinal transplants. All recipients were given anti-thymocyte globulin induction, and tacrolimus and steroids were then administered for around three years.

The repertoire was sequenced with immunoSEQ multiplex PCR; TCRdb's copy has only in-frame clones and lacks some. Of 81,000 or so clones detected, approximately 95% appear once; the ten largest clones hold approximately 1.1%. The CDR3 loop spans 13 amino acids. In germline, CDR1 is MDHEN, CDR2 SYDVKM. Unmatched junction bases numbered 5, after V lost 6 bases and J lost 6 bases. Concerning this clone: The antigen is not known.

The chain links TRBV28 to TRBJ1-5; 7 bases line up with TRBD1. This TCR was sampled from a human donor who was the organ donor for an intestinal transplant. The sample was unstimulated CD8+ T cells sorted from spleen or lymph node cells, taken before transplant. The CDR3 protein is CASRSTGTQPQHF. The CDR3 DNA reads as TGTGCCAGCAGGTCGACAGGGACTCAGCCCCAGCATTTT.